A selection of T cell receptor beta chains follows, all from one sample in a study of blood T cell repertoires in COVID-19. Sequenced by immunoSEQ multiplex PCR; TCRdb stores in-frame clones only, minus some. The profile shows about 130,000 clones, roughly four fifths of them singletons. The sample was peripheral blood. All receptors derive from a human donor in a cohort sampled during active COVID-19. The CDR3 runs from the conserved cysteine through the conserved F or W. The order of the fields is CDR3 DNA, CDR3 protein, V gene, D gene, J gene, clone size. The D gene is left open where the match is weak. The size field is filled for only some rows; it gives once, few, many or a size class.

CDR3nt: TGTGCCAGCAGTAAGCCGGGGGACCCAGATACGCAGTATTTT
CDR3aa: CASSKPGDPDTQYF
v_gene: TRBV28
d_gene: -
j_gene: TRBJ2-3
abundance: -

CDR3nt: TGTGCCAGCAGCTCGGGACAGGCCTCAGATACGCAGTATTTT
CDR3aa: CASSSGQASDTQYF
v_gene: TRBV7-7
d_gene: TRBD1
j_gene: TRBJ2-3
abundance: -

CDR3nt: TGCGCCAGCAGTCAAACCATAGACCCACGGACAACCGACTATGGCTACACCTTC
CDR3aa: CASSQTIDPRTTDYGYTF
v_gene: TRBV23-1
d_gene: -
j_gene: TRBJ1-2
abundance: -

CDR3nt: TGCAGCGGGTCGGGGTCCCCTTACAATGAGCAGTTCTTC
CDR3aa: CSGSGSPYNEQFF
v_gene: TRBV29-1
d_gene: -
j_gene: TRBJ2-1
abundance: -

CDR3nt: TGTGCCATCAGTGAGGGCAGCTCAGGTGAAAAACTGTTTTTT
CDR3aa: CAISEGSSGEKLFF
v_gene: TRBV10-3
d_gene: -
j_gene: TRBJ1-4
abundance: -

CDR3nt: TGTGCCTCCCTTGACCCGCGGGTCTATGGCTACACCTTC
CDR3aa: CASLDPRVYGYTF
v_gene: TRBV28
d_gene: -
j_gene: TRBJ1-2
abundance: -

CDR3nt: TGTGCCAGCAGGGACAGGTACTATGGCTACACCTTC
CDR3aa: CASRDRYYGYTF
v_gene: TRBV6-5
d_gene: TRBD1
j_gene: TRBJ1-2
abundance: few

CDR3nt: TGTGCCAGCAGTTACGAAGCGGGGAACCTCCAAGAGACCCAGTACTTC
CDR3aa: CASSYEAGNLQETQYF
v_gene: TRBV6-9
d_gene: TRBD2
j_gene: TRBJ2-5
abundance: -

CDR3nt: TGTGCCAGCAGAACCGGGACACCGAACACTGAAGCTTTCTTT
CDR3aa: CASRTGTPNTEAFF
v_gene: TRBV6-5
d_gene: -
j_gene: TRBJ1-1
abundance: -

CDR3nt: TGTGCCAGCACCCCCCTCTTAGGGGATCAGCCCCAGCATTTT
CDR3aa: CASTPLLGDQPQHF
v_gene: TRBV6-6
d_gene: -
j_gene: TRBJ1-5
abundance: once

CDR3nt: TGTGCCAGCAGCGGACAGAACCAAGAGACCCAGTACTTC
CDR3aa: CASSGQNQETQYF
v_gene: TRBV9
d_gene: -
j_gene: TRBJ2-5
abundance: -

CDR3nt: TGCGCCAGCAGCAGACAGGTCTCTGGGGCCAACGTCCTGACTTTC
CDR3aa: CASSRQVSGANVLTF
v_gene: TRBV5-1
d_gene: -
j_gene: TRBJ2-6
abundance: -

CDR3nt: TGTGCCAGCAGATTAGGACAGGGAGGTATCGGCTACACCTTC
CDR3aa: CASRLGQGGIGYTF
v_gene: TRBV2
d_gene: TRBD1
j_gene: TRBJ1-2
abundance: -

CDR3nt: TGTGCCAGTAGTATAACCCCCGCCCGACAGGGGGCGCTTTCTCAGCCCCAGCATTTT
CDR3aa: CASSITPARQGALSQPQHF
v_gene: TRBV19
d_gene: TRBD1
j_gene: TRBJ1-5
abundance: -

CDR3nt: TGTGCCAGTAGTATAATGTCTCCGTCTGGGGCCAACGTCCTGACTTTC
CDR3aa: CASSIMSPSGANVLTF
v_gene: TRBV19
d_gene: -
j_gene: TRBJ2-6
abundance: -

CDR3nt: TGCAGTGCTGGCCGGGGTTTGGTTGCTTTCTTT
CDR3aa: CSAGRGLVAFF
v_gene: TRBV20-1
d_gene: -
j_gene: TRBJ1-1
abundance: few

CDR3nt: TGTGCCAGCAGCTTACAGGACAGGGGGTACGAGCAGTACTTC
CDR3aa: CASSLQDRGYEQYF
v_gene: TRBV7-6
d_gene: TRBD1
j_gene: TRBJ2-7
abundance: -

CDR3nt: TGTGCCAGTAGTAGTTCAAGGACAGGGGGCTTAGAGACCCAGTACTTC
CDR3aa: CASSSSRTGGLETQYF
v_gene: TRBV19
d_gene: TRBD1
j_gene: TRBJ2-5
abundance: -

CDR3nt: TGTGCCAGCAGCGTAGTAGTCACAGATACGCAGTATTTT
CDR3aa: CASSVVVTDTQYF
v_gene: TRBV9
d_gene: -
j_gene: TRBJ2-3
abundance: -

CDR3nt: TGTGCCAGCAGCTTGGGGGGACAGGAACGAGTAAGCAATCAGCCCCAGCATTTT
CDR3aa: CASSLGGQERVSNQPQHF
v_gene: TRBV5-5
d_gene: TRBD1
j_gene: TRBJ1-5
abundance: -

CDR3nt: TGTGCCAGTAGTATTCAGGGAATGATCAACACCATATATTTT
CDR3aa: CASSIQGMINTIYF
v_gene: TRBV19
d_gene: -
j_gene: TRBJ1-3
abundance: few

CDR3nt: TGTGCCAGCAGCCCGTGGACAGGGGACGCTAACACTGAAGCTTTCTTT
CDR3aa: CASSPWTGDANTEAFF
v_gene: TRBV7-8
d_gene: TRBD1
j_gene: TRBJ1-1
abundance: few

CDR3nt: TGTGCCAGCAGTATCTCGAGGAACTATGGCTACACCTTC
CDR3aa: CASSISRNYGYTF
v_gene: TRBV28
d_gene: -
j_gene: TRBJ1-2
abundance: -

CDR3nt: TGTGCCAGCAGCCCTTTACAGACAGGCGGTGGTGGCTACACCTTC
CDR3aa: CASSPLQTGGGGYTF
v_gene: TRBV5-6
d_gene: -
j_gene: TRBJ1-2
abundance: -

CDR3nt: TGTGCCAGCAGCTTGGCGGGGGGTGGAGATACGCAGTATTTT
CDR3aa: CASSLAGGGDTQYF
v_gene: TRBV7-3
d_gene: TRBD2
j_gene: TRBJ2-3
abundance: few

CDR3nt: TGCAGCGGTCGGCAGGCGAACACCGGGGAGCTGTTTTTT
CDR3aa: CSGRQANTGELFF
v_gene: TRBV29-1
d_gene: -
j_gene: TRBJ2-2
abundance: -

CDR3nt: TGCAGCGTACAGCCCAAAGGACAAGAGACCCAGTACTTC
CDR3aa: CSVQPKGQETQYF
v_gene: TRBV29-1
d_gene: -
j_gene: TRBJ2-5
abundance: -

CDR3nt: TGCAGCGTTGAGGGGGCCTACTCCCCTACGCAGTATTTT
CDR3aa: CSVEGAYSPTQYF
v_gene: TRBV29-1
d_gene: -
j_gene: TRBJ2-3
abundance: -

CDR3nt: TGTGCCAGCATTCCGGGAGGGACGGATACCTACGAGCAGTACTTC
CDR3aa: CASIPGGTDTYEQYF
v_gene: TRBV5-5
d_gene: TRBD2
j_gene: TRBJ2-7
abundance: -

CDR3nt: TGTGCCAGCAGTTCCAGGGGCCCTAATGAAAAACTGTTTTTT
CDR3aa: CASSSRGPNEKLFF
v_gene: TRBV27
d_gene: -
j_gene: TRBJ1-4
abundance: -

CDR3nt: TGTGCCAGCAAGACTGCTAGCACAGATACGCAGTATTTT
CDR3aa: CASKTASTDTQYF
v_gene: TRBV6-5
d_gene: -
j_gene: TRBJ2-3
abundance: -

CDR3nt: TGTGCCAGTAGTAACGCAGGGGATTACAATGAGCAGTTCTTC
CDR3aa: CASSNAGDYNEQFF
v_gene: TRBV19
d_gene: -
j_gene: TRBJ2-1
abundance: -

CDR3nt: TGCAGTGCTAGTTTAGGGGGAACCTATAATTCACCCCTCCACTTT
CDR3aa: CSASLGGTYNSPLHF
v_gene: TRBV20-1
d_gene: -
j_gene: TRBJ1-6
abundance: -

CDR3nt: TGTGCCAGCAGCGTCACTAGTTTCTCCTACGAGCAGTACTTC
CDR3aa: CASSVTSFSYEQYF
v_gene: TRBV3-1/TRBV3-2
d_gene: -
j_gene: TRBJ2-7
abundance: -

CDR3nt: TGCGCCAGCAGCTTGGGGCAGGGGATGGGCGAGCAGTACTTC
CDR3aa: CASSLGQGMGEQYF
v_gene: TRBV5-1
d_gene: -
j_gene: TRBJ2-7
abundance: -

CDR3nt: TGTGCCAGCAGCGTAGGGGCCGGGATCGTTGGAGCTTTCTTT
CDR3aa: CASSVGAGIVGAFF
v_gene: TRBV9
d_gene: -
j_gene: TRBJ1-1
abundance: -

CDR3nt: TGTGCCAGCAGCTTAGGGGACAGGGCGTCCTATAATTCACCCCTCCACTTT
CDR3aa: CASSLGDRASYNSPLHF
v_gene: TRBV13
d_gene: TRBD1
j_gene: TRBJ1-6
abundance: -

CDR3nt: TGTGCCAGCAGTCTGGGACAGGGGTGGGGAGATACGCAGTATTTT
CDR3aa: CASSLGQGWGDTQYF
v_gene: TRBV28
d_gene: TRBD1
j_gene: TRBJ2-3
abundance: -

CDR3nt: TGCGCCAGCAGTCCCTCGGGACAGGGCTATGGCTACACCTTC
CDR3aa: CASSPSGQGYGYTF
v_gene: TRBV10-1
d_gene: TRBD1
j_gene: TRBJ1-2
abundance: -

CDR3nt: TGTGCCAGCAGCCCTACAGGGAATGGCTACACCTTC
CDR3aa: CASSPTGNGYTF
v_gene: TRBV3-1/TRBV3-2
d_gene: -
j_gene: TRBJ1-2
abundance: -

CDR3nt: TGTGCCAGCAGGACATTCGGGACAGGGTGGGAAAAACTGTTTTTT
CDR3aa: CASRTFGTGWEKLFF
v_gene: TRBV6-5
d_gene: TRBD1
j_gene: TRBJ1-4
abundance: once

CDR3nt: TGTGCCAGCAGCAATGGCTGGTACCGATTGAACACTGAAGCTTTCTTT
CDR3aa: CASSNGWYRLNTEAFF
v_gene: TRBV21-1
d_gene: -
j_gene: TRBJ1-1
abundance: -

CDR3nt: TGTGCCAGCAGCCCAGGGGGGACAGGGTCTCAGCCCCAGCATTTT
CDR3aa: CASSPGGTGSQPQHF
v_gene: TRBV5-5
d_gene: TRBD1
j_gene: TRBJ1-5
abundance: -

CDR3nt: TGTGCCACCGGTACGGACGAGCAGTACTTC
CDR3aa: CATGTDEQYF
v_gene: TRBV15
d_gene: -
j_gene: TRBJ2-7
abundance: -

CDR3nt: TGTGCCAGCAGTCCTACTACACAGAACACTGAAGCTTTCTTT
CDR3aa: CASSPTTQNTEAFF
v_gene: TRBV6-4
d_gene: -
j_gene: TRBJ1-1
abundance: -

CDR3nt: TGTGCCAGCCGCTACTCGAGGGGACTCTCCCAATCGACCATATATTTT
CDR3aa: CASRYSRGLSQSTIYF
v_gene: TRBV6-5
d_gene: -
j_gene: TRBJ1-3
abundance: -

CDR3nt: TGCAGCGTGACGCTTACAGGGAGGGTCGACATTCAGTACTTC
CDR3aa: CSVTLTGRVDIQYF
v_gene: TRBV29-1
d_gene: -
j_gene: TRBJ2-4
abundance: -

CDR3nt: TGTGCCAGCAGTTTTGGCGGGGGGGCCTTCGGTGAGACCCAGTACTTC
CDR3aa: CASSFGGGAFGETQYF
v_gene: TRBV27
d_gene: TRBD2
j_gene: TRBJ2-5
abundance: -

CDR3nt: TGTGCCAGCAGTTTAATGAAGGACAGATACAATGAGCAGTTCTTC
CDR3aa: CASSLMKDRYNEQFF
v_gene: TRBV27
d_gene: -
j_gene: TRBJ2-1
abundance: -

CDR3nt: TGTGCCAGCAGCCCTACAGGGGCTCGCTCCTACGAGCAGTACTTC
CDR3aa: CASSPTGARSYEQYF
v_gene: TRBV7-9
d_gene: TRBD1
j_gene: TRBJ2-7
abundance: -

CDR3nt: TGCGCCAGCAGCATGGGACAGGGGATCACTGAAGCTTTCTTT
CDR3aa: CASSMGQGITEAFF
v_gene: TRBV5-1
d_gene: TRBD1
j_gene: TRBJ1-1
abundance: once

CDR3nt: TGTGCCAGCAGCGCGGGGACAGTCTATGGCTACACCTTC
CDR3aa: CASSAGTVYGYTF
v_gene: TRBV9
d_gene: TRBD1
j_gene: TRBJ1-2
abundance: few

CDR3nt: TGTGCCAGCAGCCCGGGACAGGGGACAGGGGTGGGCTACACCTTC
CDR3aa: CASSPGQGTGVGYTF
v_gene: TRBV5-4
d_gene: TRBD1
j_gene: TRBJ1-2
abundance: -

CDR3nt: TGCGCCAGCAGCTTAGCCGGGACAGGGGACGACGAGCAGTACTTC
CDR3aa: CASSLAGTGDDEQYF
v_gene: TRBV5-1
d_gene: TRBD1
j_gene: TRBJ2-7
abundance: -